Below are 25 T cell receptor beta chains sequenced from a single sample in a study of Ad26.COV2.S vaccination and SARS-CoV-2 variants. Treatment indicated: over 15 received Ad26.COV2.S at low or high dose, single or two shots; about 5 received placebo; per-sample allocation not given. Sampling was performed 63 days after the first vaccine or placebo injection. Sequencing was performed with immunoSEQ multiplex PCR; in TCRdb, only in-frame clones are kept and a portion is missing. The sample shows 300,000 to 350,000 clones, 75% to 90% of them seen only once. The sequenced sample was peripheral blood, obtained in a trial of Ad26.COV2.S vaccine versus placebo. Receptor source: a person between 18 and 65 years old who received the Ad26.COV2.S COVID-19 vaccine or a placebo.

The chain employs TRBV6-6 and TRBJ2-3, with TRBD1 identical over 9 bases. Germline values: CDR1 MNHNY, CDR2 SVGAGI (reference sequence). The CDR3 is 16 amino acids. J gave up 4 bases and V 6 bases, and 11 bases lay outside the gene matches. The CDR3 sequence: CASSFPGQGSSDTQYF. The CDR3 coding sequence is TGTGCCAGCAGCTTCCCGGGACAGGGTAGTTCAGATACGCAGTATTTT.

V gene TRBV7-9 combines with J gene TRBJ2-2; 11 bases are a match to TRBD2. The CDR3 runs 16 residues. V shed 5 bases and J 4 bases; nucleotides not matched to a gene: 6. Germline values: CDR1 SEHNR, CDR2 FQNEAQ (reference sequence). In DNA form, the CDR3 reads TGTGCCAGCAGCGGGACTAGCGGAAGTTCCACCGGGGAGCTGTTTTTT. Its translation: CASSGTSGSSTGELFF.

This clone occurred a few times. The CDR3 spells CASRGQGSTEAFF. In nucleotides, the CDR3 is TGCGCCAGTAGAGGACAGGGGAGCACTGAAGCTTTCTTT. The chain uses TRBV5-1 and TRBJ1-1; TRBD1 agrees at 9 bases. The CDR3 runs to 13 residues. Trimming removed 8 bases from V and 4 bases from J; junction bases left unmatched: 6. From germline, CDR1 is SGHRS and CDR2 YFSETQ.

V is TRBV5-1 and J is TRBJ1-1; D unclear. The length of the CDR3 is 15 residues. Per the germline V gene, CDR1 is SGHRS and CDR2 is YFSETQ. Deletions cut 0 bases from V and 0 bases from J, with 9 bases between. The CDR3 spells CASSLVGSLNTEAFF. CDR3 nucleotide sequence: TGCGCCAGCAGCTTGGTAGGTAGCCTGAACACTGAAGCTTTCTTT.

The CDR3 bases are TGTGCCAGCAGCTTTAACAGCTTCTACGAGCAGTACGTC. Protein product: CASSFNSFYEQYV. This chain links TRBV11-2 with TRBJ2-7, with D unresolved. Germline values: CDR1 SGHAT, CDR2 FQNNGV. The length of the CDR3 is 13 residues. Trimming cost V 3 bases and J 3 bases, with 9 bases left between them.

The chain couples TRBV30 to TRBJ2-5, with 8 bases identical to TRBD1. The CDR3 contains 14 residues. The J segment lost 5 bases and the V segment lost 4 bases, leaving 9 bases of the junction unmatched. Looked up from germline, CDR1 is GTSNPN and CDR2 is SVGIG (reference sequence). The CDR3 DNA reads TGTGCCTGGATTGACAGGGGCGGGTTGGAGACCCAGTACTTC. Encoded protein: CAWIDRGGLETQYF.

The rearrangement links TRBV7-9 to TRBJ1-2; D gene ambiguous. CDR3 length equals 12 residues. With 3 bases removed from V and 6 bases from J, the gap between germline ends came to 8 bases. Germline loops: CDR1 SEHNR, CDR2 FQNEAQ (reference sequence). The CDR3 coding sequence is TGTGCCAGCAGCTTTCATGGGAATGGCTACACCTTC. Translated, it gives CASSFHGNGYTF.

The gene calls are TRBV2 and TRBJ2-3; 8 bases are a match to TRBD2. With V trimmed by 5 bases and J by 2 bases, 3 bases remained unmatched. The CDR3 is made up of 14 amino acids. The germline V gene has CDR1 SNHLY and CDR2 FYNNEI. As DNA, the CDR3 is TGTGCCAGCAGTCGGGAGGGCCCCACAGATACGCAGTATTTT. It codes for CASSREGPTDTQYF.

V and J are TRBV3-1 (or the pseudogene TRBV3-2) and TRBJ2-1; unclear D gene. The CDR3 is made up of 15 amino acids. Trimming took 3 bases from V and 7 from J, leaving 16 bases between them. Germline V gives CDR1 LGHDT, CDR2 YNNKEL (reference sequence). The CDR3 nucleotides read TGTGCCAGCAGCCAGAGACCTTCGGCTCGGAATGAGCAGTTCTTC. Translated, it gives CASSQRPSARNEQFF.

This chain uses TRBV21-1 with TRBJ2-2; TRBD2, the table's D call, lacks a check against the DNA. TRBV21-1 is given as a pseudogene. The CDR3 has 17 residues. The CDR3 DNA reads TGTGCCAGCAGCAAAGCGCTTTCGGGTCGGCGGACTGGGGAGCTGTTTTTT. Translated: CASSKALSGRRTGELFF.

The CDR3 is CASSQDFRSGRGEVEVYF. CDR3 DNA: TGCGCCAGCAGCCAAGACTTCCGTAGCGGGAGGGGCGAAGTTGAAGTGTATTTT. V and J are TRBV4-1 and TRBJ2-3; TRBD2 agrees at 11 bases. This CDR3 contains 18 residues. V shed 0 bases, J shed 14 bases, and the junction held 19 bases outside the gene matches. Germline assignment: CDR1 MGHRA and CDR2 YSYEKL.

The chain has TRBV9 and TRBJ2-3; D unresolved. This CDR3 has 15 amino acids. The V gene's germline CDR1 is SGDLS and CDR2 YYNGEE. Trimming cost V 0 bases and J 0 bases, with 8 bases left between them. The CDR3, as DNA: TGTGCCAGCAGCGTAGCCACAGCTAGCACAGATACGCAGTATTTT. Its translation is CASSVATASTDTQYF.

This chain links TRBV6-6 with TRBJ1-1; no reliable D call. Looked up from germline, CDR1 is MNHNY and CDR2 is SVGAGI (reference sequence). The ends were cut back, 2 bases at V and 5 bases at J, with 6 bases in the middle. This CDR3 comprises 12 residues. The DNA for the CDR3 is TGTGCCAGCAGTTACCTTGGAACTGAAGCTTTCTTT. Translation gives CASSYLGTEAFF.

The DNA for the CDR3 is TGTGCCAGCACCGACTCTAGCGGGGGGGCCCAGACCCAGTACTTC. Residues: CASTDSSGGAQTQYF. The chain employs TRBV2 and TRBJ2-5; TRBD2 matches 12 bases. The CDR3 spans 15 residues. Germline V gene data show CDR1 as SNHLY and CDR2 as FYNNEI. V trimming: 7 bases; J trimming: 6 bases; junction bases outside the gene matches: 9.

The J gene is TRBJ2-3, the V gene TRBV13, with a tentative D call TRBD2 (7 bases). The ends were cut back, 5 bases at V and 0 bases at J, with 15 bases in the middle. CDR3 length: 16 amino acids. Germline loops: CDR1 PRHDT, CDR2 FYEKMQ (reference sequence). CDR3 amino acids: CASSGEGGKSTDTQYF. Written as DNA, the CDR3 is TGTGCCAGCAGCGGAGAGGGGGGGAAAAGCACAGATACGCAGTATTTT.

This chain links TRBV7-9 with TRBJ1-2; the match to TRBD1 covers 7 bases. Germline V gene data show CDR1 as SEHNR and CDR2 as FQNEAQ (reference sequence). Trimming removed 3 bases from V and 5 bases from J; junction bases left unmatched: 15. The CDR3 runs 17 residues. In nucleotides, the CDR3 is TGTGCCAGCAGCTTCCTCCCAGGGGGGGCTCAAAATTATGGCTACACCTTC. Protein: CASSFLPGGAQNYGYTF.

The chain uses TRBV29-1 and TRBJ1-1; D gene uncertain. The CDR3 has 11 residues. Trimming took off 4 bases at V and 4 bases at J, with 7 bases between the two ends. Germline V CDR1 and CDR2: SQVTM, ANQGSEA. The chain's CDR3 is CSVGGATEAFF. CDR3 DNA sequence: TGCAGCGTTGGCGGTGCCACTGAAGCTTTCTTT.

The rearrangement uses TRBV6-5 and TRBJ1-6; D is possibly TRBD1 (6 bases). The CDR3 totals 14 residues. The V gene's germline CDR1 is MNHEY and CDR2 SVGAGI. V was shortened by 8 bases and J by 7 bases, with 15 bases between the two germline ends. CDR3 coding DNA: TGTGCCAGCTGTCTGGGACATAAGAATTCACCCCTCCACTTT. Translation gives CASCLGHKNSPLHF.

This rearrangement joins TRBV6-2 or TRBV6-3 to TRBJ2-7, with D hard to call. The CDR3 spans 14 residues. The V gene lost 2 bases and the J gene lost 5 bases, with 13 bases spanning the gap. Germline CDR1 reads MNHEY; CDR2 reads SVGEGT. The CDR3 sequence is CASSYGGSSHEQYV. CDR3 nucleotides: TGTGCCAGCAGTTACGGTGGGTCCTCTCACGAGCAGTACGTC.

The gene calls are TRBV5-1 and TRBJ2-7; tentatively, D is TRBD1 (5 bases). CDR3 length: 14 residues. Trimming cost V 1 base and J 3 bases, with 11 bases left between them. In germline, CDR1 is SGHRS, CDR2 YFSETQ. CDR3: CASSLRGEGYEQYF. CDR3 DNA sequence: TGCGCCAGCAGCTTGAGGGGCGAAGGCTACGAGCAGTACTTC. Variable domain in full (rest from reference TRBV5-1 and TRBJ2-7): KAGVTQTPRYLIKTRGQQVTLSCSPISGHRSVSWYQQTPGQGLQFLFEYFSETQRNKGNFPGRFSGRQFSNSRSEMNVSTLELGDSALYLCASSLRGEGYEQYFGPGTRLTVT.

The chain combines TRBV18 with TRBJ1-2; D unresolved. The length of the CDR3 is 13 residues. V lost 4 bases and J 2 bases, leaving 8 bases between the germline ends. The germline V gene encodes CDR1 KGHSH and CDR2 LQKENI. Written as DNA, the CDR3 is TGTGCCAGCTCACTGGACCGGAACTATGGCTACACCTTC. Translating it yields CASSLDRNYGYTF. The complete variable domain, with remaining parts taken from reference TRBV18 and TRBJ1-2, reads NAGVMQNPRHLVRRRGQEARLRCSPMKGHSHVYWYRQLPEEGLKFMVYLQKENIIDESGMPKERFSAEFPKEGPSILRIQQVVRGDSAAYFCASSLDRNYGYTFGSGTRLTVV.

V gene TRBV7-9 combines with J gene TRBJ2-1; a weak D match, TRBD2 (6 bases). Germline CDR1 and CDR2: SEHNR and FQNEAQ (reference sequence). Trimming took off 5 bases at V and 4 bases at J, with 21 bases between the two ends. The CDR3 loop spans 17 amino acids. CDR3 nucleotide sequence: TGTGCCAGCAGCCGAAGGAGGGTCGGCCAGCTTTACAATGAGCAGTTCTTC. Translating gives CASSRRRVGQLYNEQFF.

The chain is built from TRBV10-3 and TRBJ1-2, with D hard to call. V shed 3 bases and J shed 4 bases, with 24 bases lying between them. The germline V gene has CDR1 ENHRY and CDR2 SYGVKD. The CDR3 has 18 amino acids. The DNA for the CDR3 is TGTGCCATCAGTGAAGGCGGACTCGGGAGGATTCTCCTCTATGGCTACACCTTC. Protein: CAISEGGLGRILLYGYTF.

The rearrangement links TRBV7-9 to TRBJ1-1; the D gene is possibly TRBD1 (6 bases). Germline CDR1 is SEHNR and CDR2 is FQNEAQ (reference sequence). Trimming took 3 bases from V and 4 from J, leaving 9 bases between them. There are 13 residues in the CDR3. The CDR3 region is CASSLGAATEAFF. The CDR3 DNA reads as TGTGCCAGCAGCTTGGGGGCGGCCACTGAAGCTTTCTTT.

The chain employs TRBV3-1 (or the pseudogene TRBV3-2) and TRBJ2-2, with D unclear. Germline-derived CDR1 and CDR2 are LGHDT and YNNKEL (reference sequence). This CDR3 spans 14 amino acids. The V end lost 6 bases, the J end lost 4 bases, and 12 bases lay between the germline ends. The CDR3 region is CASRRGPGTGELFF. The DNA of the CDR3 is TGTGCCAGCAGACGTGGGCCGGGCACCGGGGAGCTGTTTTTT.